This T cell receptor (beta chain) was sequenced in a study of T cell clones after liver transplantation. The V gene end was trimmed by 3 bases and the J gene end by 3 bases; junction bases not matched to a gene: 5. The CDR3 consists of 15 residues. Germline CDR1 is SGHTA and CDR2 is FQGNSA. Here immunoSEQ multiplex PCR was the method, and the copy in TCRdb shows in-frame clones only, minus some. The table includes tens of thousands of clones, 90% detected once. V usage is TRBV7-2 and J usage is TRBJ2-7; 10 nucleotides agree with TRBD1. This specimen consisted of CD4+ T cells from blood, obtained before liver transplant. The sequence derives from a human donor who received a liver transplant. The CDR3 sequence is CASSFGDRGIYEQYF. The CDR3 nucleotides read TGTGCCAGCAGCTTTGGGGACAGGGGAATCTACGAGCAGTACTTC.